The 13 T cell receptor beta chains in this list originate from one sample, sequenced in a study of blood T cell repertoires in COVID-19. This table comes from immunoSEQ multiplex PCR, and its TCRdb copy is limited to in-frame clones, with some not included. The sample has 90,000 to 120,000 clones, 88% seen once. The sample comprised peripheral blood. The receptors shown here come from a woman between 55 and 75 years old with acute or convalescent COVID-19.

As to this clone: Other DNA sequences within the sample encode an identical CDR3. The CDR3 DNA sequence: TGTGCCAGTAGTATCGCGGGGGCAGAGACCCAGTACTTC. As protein: CASSIAGAETQYF. The gene calls are TRBV19 and TRBJ2-5, with TRBD2 as a possible D gene (7 bases). V lost 3 bases and J lost 4, with 9 bases in between. The CDR3 spans 13 residues. Looked up from germline, CDR1 is LNHDA and CDR2 is SQIVND (reference sequence).

This clone occurred once. The J gene is TRBJ2-3, the V gene TRBV12-3 or TRBV12-4; possible D gene TRBD2, 5 bases. The CDR3 sequence is 12 residues long. Trimming shortened V by 1 base and J by 6 bases, and 5 bases separated the two germline ends. Here the CDR3 DNA reads TGTGCCAGCAGTTTAGTAGCGGATACGCAGTATTTT. Translation: CASSLVADTQYF.

J is TRBJ1-4 and V is TRBV5-1; no firm D call. From germline, CDR1 is SGHRS and CDR2 YFSETQ. The CDR3 is made up of 15 amino acids. The germline V and J ends were trimmed by 3 bases and 0 bases, with 9 bases remaining between them. CDR3 region: CASSSRLATNEKLFF. DNA of the CDR3: TGCGCCAGCAGCTCCCGACTTGCAACTAATGAAAAACTGTTTTTT.

This chain connects TRBV5-1 to TRBJ2-3; 8 bases map to TRBD2. This CDR3 spans 18 amino acids. Unmatched junction bases numbered 12, after V lost 3 bases and J lost 0 bases. Germline CDR1 is SGHRS and CDR2 is YFSETQ. The DNA of the CDR3 is TGCGCCAGCAGCTCGGGACTCTTAGCGGGATCTAGCACAGATACGCAGTATTTT. Translation gives CASSSGLLAGSSTDTQYF.

The genes are TRBV11-3 and TRBJ2-3; D is perhaps TRBD2 (6 bases). Germline lookup yields CDR1 SGHNT and CDR2 YENEEA. V lost 1 base and J lost 4, with 9 bases in between. This CDR3 has 14 residues. The CDR3 sequence is CASSLGRGADTQYF. The CDR3 DNA reads as TGTGCCAGCAGCTTAGGACGCGGGGCAGATACGCAGTATTTT.

V and J are TRBV3-1 (or the pseudogene TRBV3-2) and TRBJ2-1, with 8 positions matching TRBD2. The V gene's germline CDR1 is LGHDT and CDR2 YNNKEL (reference sequence). The trim removed 8 bases at V and 3 bases at J, leaving 9 bases unmatched. The CDR3 has 15 residues. CDR3 protein: CASGLTSGLYNEQFF. The CDR3 DNA sequence: TGTGCCAGCGGTTTAACTAGCGGCCTCTACAATGAGCAGTTCTTC.

The chain employs TRBV3-1 (or the pseudogene TRBV3-2) and TRBJ2-2, with 7 bases that match TRBD1. Germline CDR1 reads LGHDT; CDR2 reads YNNKEL (reference sequence). The J segment lost 2 bases and the V segment lost 4 bases, leaving 13 bases of the junction unmatched. This CDR3 has 18 amino acids. The CDR3 bases are TGTGCCAGCAGCCTACTCCCGGGACAGTATTTAAACACCGGGGAGCTGTTTTTT. This translates into CASSLLPGQYLNTGELFF.

This sequence joins TRBV30 and TRBJ2-5; the match to TRBD2 covers 9 bases. This CDR3 is 14 amino acids long. The germline V gene encodes CDR1 GTSNPN and CDR2 SVGIG (reference sequence). V trimming: 0 bases; J trimming: 5 bases; junction bases outside the gene matches: 4. CDR3 amino acids: CAWSVPSGIETQYF. For the CDR3, the DNA is TGTGCCTGGAGTGTTCCTAGCGGGATCGAGACCCAGTACTTC. Looking up the rest from reference TRBV30 and TRBJ2-5 gives the full variable domain: SQTIHQWPATLVQPVGSPLSLECTVEGTSNPNLYWYRQAAGRGLQLLFYSVGIGQISSEVPQNLSASRPQDRQFILSSKKLLLSDSGFYLCAWSVPSGIETQYFGPGTRLLVL.

The rearrangement links TRBV14 to TRBJ2-1; TRBD2 aligns across 10 bases. Trimming removed 7 bases from V and 6 bases from J; junction bases left unmatched: 9. CDR3 length: 15 amino acids. The germline CDR1 and CDR2 sequences are SGHDN and FVKESK. In DNA, the CDR3 is TGTGCCAGCAACCCTAGCGGGAGATGGGGCAATGAGCAGTTCTTC. This codes for CASNPSGRWGNEQFF. The full variable domain, rest sourced from reference TRBV14 and TRBJ2-1, is EAGVTQFPSHSVIEKGQTVTLRCDPISGHDNLYWYRRVMGKEIKFLLHFVKESKQDESGMPNNRFLAERTGGTYSTLKVQPAELEDSGVYFCASNPSGRWGNEQFFGPGTRLTVL.

The rearrangement joins TRBV19 to TRBJ1-2, with TRBD1 identical over 8 bases. The germline V gene encodes CDR1 LNHDA and CDR2 SQIVND (reference sequence). The trim removed 8 bases at V and 5 bases at J, leaving 10 bases unmatched. This CDR3 has 14 amino acids. For the CDR3, the DNA is TGTGCCAGTTCGTTAACAGGGGGGAGTTATGGCTACACCTTC. Its translation: CASSLTGGSYGYTF.

The chain joins TRBV30 to TRBJ1-4; D not certain. Trimming left V 2 bases short and J 5 bases short, with 15 bases between. Germline V gene lookup returns CDR1 GTSNPN and CDR2 SVGIG (reference sequence). CDR3 size: 15 residues. CDR3 bases: TGTGCCTGGAGTACCTCGACTCTTACGAATGAAAAACTGTTTTTT. Its protein product is CAWSTSTLTNEKLFF.

The J gene is TRBJ2-1, the V gene TRBV10-3; 12 nucleotides match TRBD2. The CDR3 is 16 residues long. The V and J ends lost 2 bases and 1 base, in that order; junction bases with no gene match: 0. CDR1 is ENHRY and CDR2 is SYGVKD in the germline V gene. The CDR3 protein is CAISETSGRSYNEQFF. In DNA form, the CDR3 reads TGTGCCATCAGTGAGACTAGCGGGAGGTCCTACAATGAGCAGTTCTTC.

V and J are TRBV6-1 and TRBJ2-7; no clear D. Looked up from germline, CDR1 is MNHNS and CDR2 is SASEGT. Trimming left V 3 bases short and J 2 bases short, with 5 bases between. CDR3 size: 12 residues. The CDR3 loop is CASSDRPYEQYF. The CDR3 region has the DNA TGTGCCAGCAGTGACAGGCCCTACGAGCAGTACTTC.